These 13 T cell receptor beta chains were sequenced from one sample in a study of lymphopenia after photon versus proton radiotherapy (dated by TCRdb to 2018 to 2020). Library preparation used the immunoSEQ multiplex PCR assay. The source is immuneACCESS, and TCRdb retained only in-frame sequences with V and J called. Part of the clones is not carried over; for the studies checked, unresolved V genes explain less than half of this, and the remainder is unexplained. For this sample the table gives 13,000 to 15,000 clones, of which 82% were detected only once. About 25% of the sample lies in the top ten. Sequences were derived from peripheral blood, sampled from a patient treated with photon-based radiotherapy. Every receptor here comes from a man aged 50 or older with gastric cancer.

The genes are TRBV14 and TRBJ2-5, with 7 positions matching TRBD1. There are 15 residues in the CDR3. CDR1 is SGHDN and CDR2 is FVKESK in the germline V gene. V trimming: 4 bases; J trimming: 3 bases; junction bases outside the gene matches: 8. The CDR3 here is CASSRGGQIKETQYF. The CDR3, as DNA: TGTGCCAGCAGCCGAGGGGGACAGATTAAAGAGACCCAGTACTTC.

This clone was counted between two and nine times. The chain is built from TRBV11-2 and TRBJ1-3; 9 bases are shared with TRBD1. The length of the CDR3 is 17 residues. CDR1 and CDR2 (germline): SGHAT, FQNNGV. Losses at the gene ends were 6 bases for V and 4 bases for J; bases not matched to a gene: 13. In DNA, the CDR3 is TGTGCCAGCAGTCTACGAGCACACGGGACAGGGGGAAACACCATATATTTT. Its protein is CASSLRAHGTGGNTIYF.

This chain joins TRBV7-8 and TRBJ1-6; possible D gene TRBD1, 6 bases. Germline lookup yields CDR1 SGHVS and CDR2 FQNEAQ. The CDR3 extends over 14 amino acids. Trimming removed 1 base at V and 11 bases at J, with 12 bases between. The DNA for the CDR3 is TGTGCCAGCAGCTTAGGGCAGGGGATGACACCCCTCCACTTT. Translating gives CASSLGQGMTPLHF.

This clone was counted between two and nine times. CDR3 region: CASSPDTSNQPQHF. DNA for the CDR3: TGTGCCAGCTCACCAGACACCAGCAATCAGCCCCAGCATTTT. This chain links TRBV18 with TRBJ1-5; no firm D call. The CDR3 contains 14 residues. Germline CDR1 reads KGHSH; CDR2 reads LQKENI. Trimming pared 2 bases from V and 1 base from J, leaving 6 bases between.

The J gene is TRBJ2-5, the V gene TRBV5-1; the match to TRBD2 covers 13 bases. This CDR3 is built from 16 residues. The V segment lost 0 bases and the J segment 4 bases; nucleotides outside the gene matches: 3. Germline V CDR1 and CDR2: SGHRS, YFSETQ. CDR3 bases: TGCGCCAGCAGCTTGGGAACTAGCGGGGGGGCAGAGACCCAGTACTTC. Its protein product is CASSLGTSGGAETQYF.

This sequence joins TRBV5-1 and TRBJ2-7; 8 bases map to TRBD2. CDR3 size: 15 residues. V was pared by 5 bases and J by 0 bases, with 7 bases of the junction left unmatched. CDR1 SGHRS and CDR2 YFSETQ come from the germline V gene. Here the CDR3 reads CASRPTSEGSYEQYV. DNA of the CDR3: TGCGCCAGCAGGCCGACTAGCGAGGGCTCCTACGAGCAGTACGTC.

This chain links TRBV19 with TRBJ2-5; perhaps TRBD1 as D (5 bases). Trimming shortened V by 6 bases and J by 5 bases, and 13 bases separated the two germline ends. Germline CDR1 is LNHDA and CDR2 is SQIVND (reference sequence). The CDR3 sequence is 13 residues long. This CDR3 reads CASSLQGVETQYF. The CDR3 DNA is TGTGCCAGTAGCCTTCAAGGGGTGGAGACCCAGTACTTC.

The rearrangement uses TRBV30 and TRBJ1-6, with D possibly matching TRBD1 (5 bases). CDR3 length: 14 residues. V dropped 3 bases and J dropped 4 bases, with 10 bases sitting between them. The germline gives CDR1 GTSNPN, CDR2 SVGIG (reference sequence). The CDR3, as DNA: TGTGCCTGGAGCGGGGCAAATTATAATTCACCCCTCCACTTT. Translating it yields CAWSGANYNSPLHF.

The J gene is TRBJ2-7, the V gene TRBV30; D might be TRBD1 (6 bases). Per germline, CDR1 GTSNPN and CDR2 SVGIG (reference sequence). With 1 base removed from V and 3 bases from J, the gap between germline ends came to 7 bases. The CDR3 loop spans 12 amino acids. The CDR3 protein is CAWSGDNYEQYF. As DNA, the CDR3 is TGTGCCTGGAGTGGGGACAACTACGAGCAGTACTTC.

The chain couples TRBV19 to TRBJ1-1, with 7 bases aligning to TRBD1. Trimming took 5 bases from V and 5 from J; bases not matched to a gene: 11. CDR1 LNHDA and CDR2 SQIVND come from the germline V gene (reference sequence). The CDR3 extends over 15 amino acids. The CDR3 sequence: CASSATGAWGTEAFF. The DNA of the CDR3 is TGTGCCAGTAGTGCCACAGGGGCTTGGGGGACTGAAGCTTTCTTT.

The rearrangement joins TRBV18 to TRBJ1-6; weak D call: TRBD1 (6 bases). CDR1 is KGHSH and CDR2 is LQKENI in the germline V gene. Deletions cut 6 bases from V and 9 bases from J, with 18 bases between. The CDR3 length is 15 residues. This CDR3 is CASSAERQEGSPLHF. CDR3 nucleotide sequence: TGTGCCAGCTCCGCCGAAAGACAGGAGGGTTCACCCCTCCACTTT.

The sample holds one count of this clone. This chain connects TRBV7-9 to TRBJ2-3; 7 bases align to TRBD1. Trimming at V came to 5 bases and at J to 6 bases, leaving 8 bases not matched to a gene. The V gene's germline CDR1 is SEHNR and CDR2 FQNEAQ (reference sequence). The CDR3 is made up of 14 amino acids. CDR3 bases: TGTGCCAGCAGCAAGAAACAGGGGTTTGATACGCAGTATTTT. It specifies CASSKKQGFDTQYF.

The chain carries TRBV10-3 and TRBJ2-7; perhaps D is TRBD1 or TRBD2 (5 bases each). The CDR3 has 14 residues. Trimming left V 2 bases short and J 2 bases short, with 10 bases between. Per germline, CDR1 ENHRY and CDR2 SYGVKD. CDR3 DNA: TGTGCCATCAGTGAGAGCAGGGACGCCTACGAGCAGTACTTC. This gives the protein CAISESRDAYEQYF.